The T cell receptor (beta chain) under discussion was sequenced for a study of blood T cells in healthy people across ages. Study conclusions and caveats: Relative to aged donors, long-lived donors carried more naive CD4+ cells and displayed higher diversity.

Trimming removed 7 bases from V and 5 bases from J; junction bases left unmatched: 8. Germline V gene data show CDR1 as SGHKS and CDR2 as YYEKEE (reference sequence). This CDR3 is built from 13 residues. Together with a sample-barcoded 5' primer, a J-beta primer mix was included in a second PCR lasting roughly 7 to 11 cycles. MiXCR was run by TCRdb on the 5' RACE reads, yielding one entry per CDR3 protein. The data hold roughly 1.7 million distinct CDR3 sequences, with approximately 32% observed a single time. This clonotype came up a few times. As yet, its antigen is unknown. The sequenced sample was blood. The origin of this receptor is a woman in her 30s in good health. The chain is built from TRBV5-5 and TRBJ2-7; 8 bases are shared with TRBD2. The CDR3 DNA follows: TGTGCCAGCTGCGGGACTAGTCCTCACGAGCAGTACTTC. Amino acids: CASCGTSPHEQYF.